Given below is one TCR beta chain in context. Random hexamers were used to reverse transcribe roughly 0.45 to 1 ug of RNA. TCRdb reprocessed the immunoSEQ multiplex PCR reads via MiXCR and lists one record per CDR3 protein. The sample holds around 280,000 distinct CDR3 sequences; 92% are singletons and the top ten take roughly 0.07%. The data are from a study of CD8 T cells in Susac syndrome. CDR3 length equals 13 residues. CDR1 and CDR2 (germline): LGHDT, YNNKEL (reference sequence). V dropped 6 bases and J dropped 4 bases, with 12 bases sitting between them. The source is a human donor with multiple sclerosis. Sequenced: CD4+ T cells from PBMCs. The rearrangement joins TRBV3-1 to TRBJ1-2, with D uncertain. As DNA, the CDR3 is TGTGCCAGCAGGGGCCGGAGCGGCTATGGCTACACCTTC. It is translated as CASRGRSGYGYTF.